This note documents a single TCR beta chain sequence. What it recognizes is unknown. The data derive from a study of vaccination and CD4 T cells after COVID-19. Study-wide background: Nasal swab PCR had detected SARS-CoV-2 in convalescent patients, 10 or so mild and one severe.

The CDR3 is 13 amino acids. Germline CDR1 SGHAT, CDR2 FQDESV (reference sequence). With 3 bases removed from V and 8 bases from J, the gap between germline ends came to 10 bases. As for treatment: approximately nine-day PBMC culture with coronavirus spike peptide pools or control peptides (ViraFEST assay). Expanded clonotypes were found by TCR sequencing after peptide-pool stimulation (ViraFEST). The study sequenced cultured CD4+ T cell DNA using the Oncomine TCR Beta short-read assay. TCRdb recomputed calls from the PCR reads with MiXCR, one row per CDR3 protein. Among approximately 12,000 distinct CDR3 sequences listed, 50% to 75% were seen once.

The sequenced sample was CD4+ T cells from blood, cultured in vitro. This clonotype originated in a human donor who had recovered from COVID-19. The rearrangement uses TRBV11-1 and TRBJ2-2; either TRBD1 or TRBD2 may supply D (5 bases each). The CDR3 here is CASSLGPRGELFF. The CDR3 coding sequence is TGTGCCAGCAGCTTGGGACCGCGGGGGGAGCTGTTTTTT.